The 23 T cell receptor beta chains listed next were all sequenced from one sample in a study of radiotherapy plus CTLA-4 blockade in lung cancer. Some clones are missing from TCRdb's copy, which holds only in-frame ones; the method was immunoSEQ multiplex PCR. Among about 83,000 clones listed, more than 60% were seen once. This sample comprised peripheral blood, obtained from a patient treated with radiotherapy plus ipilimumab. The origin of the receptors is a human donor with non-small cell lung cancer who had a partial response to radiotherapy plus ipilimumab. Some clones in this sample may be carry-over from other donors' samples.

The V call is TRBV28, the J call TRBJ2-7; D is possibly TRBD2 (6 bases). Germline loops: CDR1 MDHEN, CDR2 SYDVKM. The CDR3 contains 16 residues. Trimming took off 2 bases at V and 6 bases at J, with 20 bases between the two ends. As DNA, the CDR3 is TGTGCCAGCAGTTTAACGGGACGGAGGGAGACGGGCGAGCAGTACTTC. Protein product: CASSLTGRRETGEQYF.

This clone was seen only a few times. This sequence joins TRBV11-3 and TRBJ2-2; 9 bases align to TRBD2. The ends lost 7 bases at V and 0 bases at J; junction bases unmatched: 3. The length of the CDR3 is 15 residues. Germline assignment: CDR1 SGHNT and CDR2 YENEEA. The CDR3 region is CASTRLAANTGELFF. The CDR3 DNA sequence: TGTGCCAGCACCCGACTAGCGGCGAACACCGGGGAGCTGTTTTTT.

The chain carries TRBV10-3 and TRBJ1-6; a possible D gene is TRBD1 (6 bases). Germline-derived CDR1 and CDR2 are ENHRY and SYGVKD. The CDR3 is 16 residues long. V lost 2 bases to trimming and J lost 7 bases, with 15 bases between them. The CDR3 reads CAISEEEAGGNSPLHF. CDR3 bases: TGTGCCATCAGTGAGGAGGAGGCGGGGGGCAATTCACCCCTCCACTTT.

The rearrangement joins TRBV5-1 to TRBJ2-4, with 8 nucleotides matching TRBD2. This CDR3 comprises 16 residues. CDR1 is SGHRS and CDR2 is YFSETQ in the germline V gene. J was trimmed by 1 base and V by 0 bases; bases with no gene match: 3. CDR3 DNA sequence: TGCGCCAGCAGCTTGGCCGAGCGGGGGGCCAAAAACATTCAGTACTTC. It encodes CASSLAERGAKNIQYF.

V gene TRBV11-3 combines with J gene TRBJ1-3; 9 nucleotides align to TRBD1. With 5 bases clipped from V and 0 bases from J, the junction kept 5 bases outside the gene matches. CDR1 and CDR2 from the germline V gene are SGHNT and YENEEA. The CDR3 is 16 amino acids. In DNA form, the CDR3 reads TGTGCCAGCAGCCCGGGGACAGGGTCCTCTGGAAACACCATATATTTT. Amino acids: CASSPGTGSSGNTIYF.

DNA of the CDR3: TGTGCCAGAAGCCCACCGCGTTCCTACAATGAGCAGTTCTTC. Translation gives CARSPPRSYNEQFF. This sequence joins TRBV5-3 and TRBJ2-1; no definite D call. TRBV5-3 is an ORF, and what it does is uncertain. The CDR3 is made up of 14 amino acids. Trimming left V 4 bases short and J 1 base short, with 9 bases between.

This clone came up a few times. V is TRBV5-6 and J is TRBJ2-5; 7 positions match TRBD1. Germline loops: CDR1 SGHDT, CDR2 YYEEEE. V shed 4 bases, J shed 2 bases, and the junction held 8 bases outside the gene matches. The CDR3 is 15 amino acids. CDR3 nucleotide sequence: TGTGCCAGCAGCCTGGGTTCAGGGGGTCAAGAGACCCAGTACTTC. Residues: CASSLGSGGQETQYF.

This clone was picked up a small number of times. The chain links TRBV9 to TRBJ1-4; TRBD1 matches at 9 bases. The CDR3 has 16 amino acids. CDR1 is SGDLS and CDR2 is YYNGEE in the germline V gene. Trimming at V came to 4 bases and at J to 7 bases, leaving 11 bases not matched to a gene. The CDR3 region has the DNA TGTGCCAGCAGCATAGATGGAACAGGGGGCGTTGAAAAACTGTTTTTT. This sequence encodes CASSIDGTGGVEKLFF.

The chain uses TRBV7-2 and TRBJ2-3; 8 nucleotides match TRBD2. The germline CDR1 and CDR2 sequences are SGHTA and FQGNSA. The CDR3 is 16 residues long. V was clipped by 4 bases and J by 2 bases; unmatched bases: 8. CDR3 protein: CASSSLGRGATDTQYF. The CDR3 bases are TGTGCCAGCAGCTCCTTGGGGCGGGGGGCCACAGATACGCAGTATTTT.

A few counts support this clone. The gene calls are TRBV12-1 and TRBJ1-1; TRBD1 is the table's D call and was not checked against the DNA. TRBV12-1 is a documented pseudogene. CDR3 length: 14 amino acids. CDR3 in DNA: TGTGCCAGCATCTTCGGGACAGGGGGCACTGAAGCTTTCTTT. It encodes CASIFGTGGTEAFF.

As DNA, the CDR3 is TGCGCCAGCAGCTTTTATATTTCGGCGGGAGGGCCAGATACGCAGTATTTT. This gives the protein CASSFYISAGGPDTQYF. The chain links TRBV5-1 to TRBJ2-3, with 9 bases lining up with TRBD2. The germline gives CDR1 SGHRS, CDR2 YFSETQ. V dropped 2 bases and J dropped 4; count of bases not matched to a gene: 11. CDR3 length equals 17 residues.

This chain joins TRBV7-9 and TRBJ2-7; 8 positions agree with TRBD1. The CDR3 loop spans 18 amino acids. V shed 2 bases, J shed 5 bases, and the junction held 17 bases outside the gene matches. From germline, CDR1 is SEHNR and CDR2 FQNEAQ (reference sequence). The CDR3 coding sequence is TGTGCCAGCAGCTTACGCGGACCCGGACAGGGCCTATTCCACGAGCAGTACTTC. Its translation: CASSLRGPGQGLFHEQYF.

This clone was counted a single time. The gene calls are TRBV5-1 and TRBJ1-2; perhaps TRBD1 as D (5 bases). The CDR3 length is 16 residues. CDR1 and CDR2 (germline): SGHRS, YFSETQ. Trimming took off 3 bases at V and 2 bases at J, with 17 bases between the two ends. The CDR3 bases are TGCGCCAGCAGCTCGACCTCGGGGGTGGAGAACTATGGCTACACCTTC. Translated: CASSSTSGVENYGYTF.

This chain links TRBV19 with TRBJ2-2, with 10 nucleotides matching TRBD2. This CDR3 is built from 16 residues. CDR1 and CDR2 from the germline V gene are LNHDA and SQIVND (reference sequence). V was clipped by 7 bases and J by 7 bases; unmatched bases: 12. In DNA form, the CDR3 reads TGTGCCAGTATGGGACTAGCGAGGGGACCGGTCGGGGAGCTGTTTTTT. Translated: CASMGLARGPVGELFF. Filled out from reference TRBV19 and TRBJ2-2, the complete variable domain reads DGGITQSPKYLFRKEGQNVTLSCEQNLNHDAMYWYRQDPGQGLRLIYYSQIVNDFQKGDIAEGYSVSREKKESFPLTVTSAQKNPTAFYLCASMGLARGPVGELFFGEGSRLTVL.

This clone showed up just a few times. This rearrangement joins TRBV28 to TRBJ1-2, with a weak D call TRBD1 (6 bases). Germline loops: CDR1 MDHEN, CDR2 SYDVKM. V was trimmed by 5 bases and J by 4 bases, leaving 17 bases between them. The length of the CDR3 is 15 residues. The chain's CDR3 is CASSSLRGFLYGYTF. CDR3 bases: TGTGCCAGCAGTAGCTTAAGGGGGTTTCTCTATGGCTACACCTTC.

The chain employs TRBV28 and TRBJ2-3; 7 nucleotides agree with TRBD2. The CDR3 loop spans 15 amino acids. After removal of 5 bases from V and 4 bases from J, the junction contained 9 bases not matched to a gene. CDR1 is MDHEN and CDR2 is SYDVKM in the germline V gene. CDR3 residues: CASSPGLPSADTQYF. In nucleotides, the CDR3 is TGTGCCAGCAGTCCGGGACTACCTAGCGCAGATACGCAGTATTTT.

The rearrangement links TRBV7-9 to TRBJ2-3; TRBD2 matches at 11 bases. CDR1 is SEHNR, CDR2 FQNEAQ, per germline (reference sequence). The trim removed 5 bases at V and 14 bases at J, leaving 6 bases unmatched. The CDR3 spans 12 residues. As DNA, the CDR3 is TGTGCCAGCAGCCCAACGACTAGCGGGACGTATTTT. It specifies CASSPTTSGTYF.

The CDR3 nucleotides read TGTGCCAGCAGCCGAGACAGTTTTAGCAATCAGCCCCAGCATTTT. Translated, it gives CASSRDSFSNQPQHF. V is TRBV27 and J is TRBJ1-5, with D perhaps matching TRBD1 (5 bases). Trimming removed 6 bases at V and 0 bases at J, with 12 bases between. This CDR3 region has 15 residues. The germline V gene encodes CDR1 MNHEY and CDR2 SMNVEV (reference sequence).

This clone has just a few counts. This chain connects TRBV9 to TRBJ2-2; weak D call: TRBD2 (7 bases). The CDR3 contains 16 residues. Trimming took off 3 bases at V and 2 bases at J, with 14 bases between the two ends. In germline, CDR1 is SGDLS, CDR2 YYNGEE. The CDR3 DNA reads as TGTGCCAGCAGCGCCGATCGGGGGGCTAACACCGGGGAGCTGTTTTTT. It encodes CASSADRGANTGELFF.

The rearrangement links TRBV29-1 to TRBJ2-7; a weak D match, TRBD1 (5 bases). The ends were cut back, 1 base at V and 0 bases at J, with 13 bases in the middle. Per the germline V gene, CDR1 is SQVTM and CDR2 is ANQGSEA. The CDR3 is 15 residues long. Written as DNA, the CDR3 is TGCAGCGTTGAAGGGGCTCAGGGAAGCTCCTACGAGCAGTACTTC. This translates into CSVEGAQGSSYEQYF.

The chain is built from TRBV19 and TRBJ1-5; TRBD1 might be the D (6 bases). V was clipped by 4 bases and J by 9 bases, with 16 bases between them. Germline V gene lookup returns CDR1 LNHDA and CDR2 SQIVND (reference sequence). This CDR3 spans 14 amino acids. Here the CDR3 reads CASSTNRVGRPQHF. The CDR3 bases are TGTGCCAGTAGTACCAACAGGGTCGGGCGGCCCCAGCATTTT.

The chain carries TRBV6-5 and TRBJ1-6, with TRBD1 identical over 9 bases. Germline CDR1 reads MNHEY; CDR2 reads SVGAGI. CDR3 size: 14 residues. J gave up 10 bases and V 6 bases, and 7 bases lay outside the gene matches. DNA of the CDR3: TGTGCCAGCAGCCGGGACAGGGTGCAGTCACCCCTCCACTTT. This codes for CASSRDRVQSPLHF.

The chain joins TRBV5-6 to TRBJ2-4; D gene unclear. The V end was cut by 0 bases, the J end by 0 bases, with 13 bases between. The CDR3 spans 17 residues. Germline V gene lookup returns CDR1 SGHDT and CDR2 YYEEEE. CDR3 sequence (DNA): TGTGCCAGCAGCTTGGCCTCGGAACTACTAGCCAAAAACATTCAGTACTTC. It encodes CASSLASELLAKNIQYF.